This T cell receptor beta chain was recovered during a study of blood T cell repertoires in COVID-19. For the study at large: Spain, Italy and the United States supplied samples that represented acute and convalescent COVID-19. In each case, the material was cDNA or gDNA derived from T cells, B-cell-depleted T cells, or PBMCs.

As processed by the authors: Researchers report that nucleated cell counts were estimated from reference gene primer amplification. The repertoire was sequenced with immunoSEQ multiplex PCR; TCRdb's copy has only in-frame clones and lacks some. V and J calls and clone size follow that table, whereas D and trimming were derived from the DNA. The sample comprises approximately 69,000 clones, around 89% of which are singletons, and 5% to 6% rests with the top ten. Only one count was recorded for this clone. The trim removed 1 base at V and 4 bases at J, leaving 12 bases unmatched. Germline-derived CDR1 and CDR2 are SGHTA and FQGNSA. The CDR3 sequence is 17 residues long.

The gene calls are TRBV7-2 and TRBJ2-7; TRBD1 matches at 8 bases. The sample consisted of peripheral blood. The sequence was obtained from a man aged 50 to 59 with acute or convalescent COVID-19. CDR3 region: CASSLVRSGQGAYEQYF. Here the CDR3 DNA reads TGTGCCAGCAGCTTAGTAAGGTCCGGACAGGGCGCTTACGAGCAGTACTTC.